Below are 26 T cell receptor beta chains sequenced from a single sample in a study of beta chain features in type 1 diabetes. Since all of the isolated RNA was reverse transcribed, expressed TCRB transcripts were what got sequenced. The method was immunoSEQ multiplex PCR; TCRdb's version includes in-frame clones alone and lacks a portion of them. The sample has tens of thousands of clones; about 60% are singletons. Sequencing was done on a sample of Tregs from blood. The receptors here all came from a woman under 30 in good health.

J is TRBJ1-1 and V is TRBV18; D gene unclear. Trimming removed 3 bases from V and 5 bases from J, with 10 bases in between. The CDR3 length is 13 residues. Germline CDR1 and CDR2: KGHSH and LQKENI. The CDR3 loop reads CASSPLSMTEAFF. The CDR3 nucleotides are TGTGCCAGCTCACCGCTAAGTATGACTGAAGCTTTCTTT.

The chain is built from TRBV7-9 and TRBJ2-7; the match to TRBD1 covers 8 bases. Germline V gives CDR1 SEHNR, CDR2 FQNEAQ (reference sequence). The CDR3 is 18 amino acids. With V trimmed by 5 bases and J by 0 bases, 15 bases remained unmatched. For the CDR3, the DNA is TGTGCCAGCAGCCCCCTGGACAGGGCCTCCCCTAGCTCCTACGAGCAGTACTTC. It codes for CASSPLDRASPSSYEQYF.

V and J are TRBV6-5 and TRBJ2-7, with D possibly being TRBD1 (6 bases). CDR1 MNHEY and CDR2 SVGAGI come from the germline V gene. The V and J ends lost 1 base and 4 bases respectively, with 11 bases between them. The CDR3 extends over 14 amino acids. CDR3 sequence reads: CASSYYPRGYEQYF. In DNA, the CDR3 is TGTGCCAGCAGTTACTATCCTAGGGGGTACGAGCAGTACTTC.

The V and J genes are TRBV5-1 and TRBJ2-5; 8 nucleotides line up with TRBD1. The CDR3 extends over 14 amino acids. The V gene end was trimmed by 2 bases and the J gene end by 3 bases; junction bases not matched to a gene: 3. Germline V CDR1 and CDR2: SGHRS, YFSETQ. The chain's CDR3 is CASSLPQGEETQYF. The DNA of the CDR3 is TGCGCCAGCAGCTTACCACAGGGGGAAGAGACCCAGTACTTC.

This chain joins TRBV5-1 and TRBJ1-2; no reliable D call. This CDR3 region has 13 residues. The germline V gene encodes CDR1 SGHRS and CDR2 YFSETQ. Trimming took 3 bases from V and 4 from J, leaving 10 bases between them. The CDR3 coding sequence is TGCGCCAGCAGCTCTACGACACTCTATGGCTACACCTTC. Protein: CASSSTTLYGYTF.

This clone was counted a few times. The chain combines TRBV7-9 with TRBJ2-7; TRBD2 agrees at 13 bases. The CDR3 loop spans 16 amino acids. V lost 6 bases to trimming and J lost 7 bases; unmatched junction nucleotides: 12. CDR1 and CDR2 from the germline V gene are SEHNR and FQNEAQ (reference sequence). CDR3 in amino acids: CASRRTSGGVMGEQYF. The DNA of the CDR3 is TGTGCCAGCAGGCGGACTAGCGGGGGCGTTATGGGTGAGCAGTACTTC.

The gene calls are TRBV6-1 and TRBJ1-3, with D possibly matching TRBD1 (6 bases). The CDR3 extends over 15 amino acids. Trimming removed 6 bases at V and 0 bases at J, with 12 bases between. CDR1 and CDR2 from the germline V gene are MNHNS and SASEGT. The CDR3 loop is CASSRQVYSGNTIYF. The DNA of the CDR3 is TGTGCCAGCAGCCGACAGGTTTACTCTGGAAACACCATATATTTT.

The CDR3 loop reads CATREKFYEQYF. In DNA form, the CDR3 reads TGTGCCACGCGGGAAAAATTCTACGAGCAGTACTTC. J is TRBJ2-7 and V is TRBV10-3, with D maybe TRBD2 (6 bases). The CDR3 spans 12 residues. V was clipped by 10 bases and J by 3 bases, with 13 bases between them. From germline, CDR1 is ENHRY and CDR2 SYGVKD.

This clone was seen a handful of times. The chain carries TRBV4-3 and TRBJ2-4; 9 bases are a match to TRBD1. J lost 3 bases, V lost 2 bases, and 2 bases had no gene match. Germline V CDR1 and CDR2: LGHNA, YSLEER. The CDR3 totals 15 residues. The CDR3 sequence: CASSQKTGGKNIQYF. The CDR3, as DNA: TGCGCCAGCAGCCAAAAGACAGGGGGCAAAAACATTCAGTACTTC.

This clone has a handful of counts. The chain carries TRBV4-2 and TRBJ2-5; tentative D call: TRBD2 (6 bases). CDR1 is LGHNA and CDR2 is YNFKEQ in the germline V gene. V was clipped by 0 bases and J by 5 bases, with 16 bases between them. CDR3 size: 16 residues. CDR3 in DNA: TGTGCCAGCAGCCAAGAGTCCTTTCGGGCGGGGGAGACCCAGTACTTC. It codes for CASSQESFRAGETQYF.

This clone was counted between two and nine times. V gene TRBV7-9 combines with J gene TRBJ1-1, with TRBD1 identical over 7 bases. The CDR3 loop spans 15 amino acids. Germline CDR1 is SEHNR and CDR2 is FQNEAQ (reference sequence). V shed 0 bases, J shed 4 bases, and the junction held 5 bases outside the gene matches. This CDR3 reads CASSLAGGAGTEAFF. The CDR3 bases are TGTGCCAGCAGCTTAGCAGGGGGCGCGGGCACTGAAGCTTTCTTT.

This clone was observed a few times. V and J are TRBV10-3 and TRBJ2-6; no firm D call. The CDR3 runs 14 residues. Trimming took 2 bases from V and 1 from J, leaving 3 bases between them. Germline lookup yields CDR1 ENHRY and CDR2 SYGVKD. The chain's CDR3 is CAISEPSGANVLTF. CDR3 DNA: TGTGCCATCAGTGAGCCTTCTGGGGCCAACGTCCTGACTTTC.

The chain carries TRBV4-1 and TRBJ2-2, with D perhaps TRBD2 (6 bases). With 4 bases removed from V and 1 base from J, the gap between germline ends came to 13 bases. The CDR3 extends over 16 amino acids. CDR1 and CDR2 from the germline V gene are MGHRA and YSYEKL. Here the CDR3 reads CASSPRRGLNTGELFF. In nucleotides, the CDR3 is TGCGCCAGCAGCCCCCGGAGGGGCTTGAACACCGGGGAGCTGTTTTTT.

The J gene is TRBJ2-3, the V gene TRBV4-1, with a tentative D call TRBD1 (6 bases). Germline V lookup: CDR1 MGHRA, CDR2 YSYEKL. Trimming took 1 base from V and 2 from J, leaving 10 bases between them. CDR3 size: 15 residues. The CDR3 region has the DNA TGCGCCAGCAGCCAAGTAGGGGGATACACAGATACGCAGTATTTT. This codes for CASSQVGGYTDTQYF.

The CDR3 bases are TGTGCCAGCAGCTTAGGGTCGGCAGGGGCCGGCACTGAAGCTTTCTTT. This gives the protein CASSLGSAGAGTEAFF. The rearrangement uses TRBV7-2 and TRBJ1-1; TRBD1 is a possible D gene (6 bases). Trimming pared 1 base from V and 4 bases from J, leaving 16 bases between. CDR3 size: 16 residues. Per the germline V gene, CDR1 is SGHTA and CDR2 is FQGNSA.

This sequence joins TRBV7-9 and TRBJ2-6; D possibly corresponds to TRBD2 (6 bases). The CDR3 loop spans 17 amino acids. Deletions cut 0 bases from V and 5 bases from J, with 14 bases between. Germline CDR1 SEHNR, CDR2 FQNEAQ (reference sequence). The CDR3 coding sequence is TGTGCCAGCAGCTTAGCGAGGTTGGAGGGGAGGGCCAACGTCCTGACTTTC. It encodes CASSLARLEGRANVLTF.

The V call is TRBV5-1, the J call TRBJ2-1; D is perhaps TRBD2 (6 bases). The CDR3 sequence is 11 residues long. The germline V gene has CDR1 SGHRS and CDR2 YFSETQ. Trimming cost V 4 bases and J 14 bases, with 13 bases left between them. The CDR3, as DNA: TGCGCCAGCAGCATTACTAGCTCGAAGTTCTTC. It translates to CASSITSSKFF.

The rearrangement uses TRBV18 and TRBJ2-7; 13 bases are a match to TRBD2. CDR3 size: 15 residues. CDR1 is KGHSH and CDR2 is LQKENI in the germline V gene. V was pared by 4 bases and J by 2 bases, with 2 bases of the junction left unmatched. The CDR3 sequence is CASSLGLAGAYEQYF. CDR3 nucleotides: TGTGCCAGCTCACTTGGACTAGCGGGAGCCTACGAGCAGTACTTC.

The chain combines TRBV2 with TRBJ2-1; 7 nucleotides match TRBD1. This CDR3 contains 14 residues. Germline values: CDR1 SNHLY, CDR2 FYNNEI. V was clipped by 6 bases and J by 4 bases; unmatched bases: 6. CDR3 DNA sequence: TGTGCCAGCAGAGGACAGGCTCTATACAATGAGCAGTTCTTC. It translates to CASRGQALYNEQFF.

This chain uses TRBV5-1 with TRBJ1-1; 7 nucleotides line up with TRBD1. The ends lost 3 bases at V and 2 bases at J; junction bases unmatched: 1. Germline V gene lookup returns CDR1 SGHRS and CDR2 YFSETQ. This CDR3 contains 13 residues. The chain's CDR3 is CASSWDSNTEAFF. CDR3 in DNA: TGCGCCAGCAGCTGGGACAGTAACACTGAAGCTTTCTTT.

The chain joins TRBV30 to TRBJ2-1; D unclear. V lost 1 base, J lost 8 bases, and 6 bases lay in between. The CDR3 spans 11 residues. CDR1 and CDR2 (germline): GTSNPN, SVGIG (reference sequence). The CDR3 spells CAWSGADEQFF. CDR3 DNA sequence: TGTGCCTGGAGTGGCGCGGATGAGCAGTTCTTC.

CDR3 in amino acids: CASSVGGSGYSGANVLTF. The CDR3 nucleotides are TGTGCCAGCAGCGTAGGGGGTAGCGGTTACTCTGGGGCCAACGTCCTGACTTTC. The V gene is TRBV9, the J gene TRBJ2-6; a weak D match, TRBD2 (6 bases). CDR3 length: 18 amino acids. Trimming removed 0 bases at V and 0 bases at J, with 13 bases between. The germline gives CDR1 SGDLS, CDR2 YYNGEE.

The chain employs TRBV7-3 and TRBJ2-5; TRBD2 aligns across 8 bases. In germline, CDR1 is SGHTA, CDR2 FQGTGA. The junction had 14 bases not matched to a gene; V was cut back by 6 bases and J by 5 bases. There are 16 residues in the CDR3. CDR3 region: CASRTDARGGDETQYF. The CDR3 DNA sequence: TGTGCCAGCAGAACCGATGCCCGGGGGGGCGATGAGACCCAGTACTTC.

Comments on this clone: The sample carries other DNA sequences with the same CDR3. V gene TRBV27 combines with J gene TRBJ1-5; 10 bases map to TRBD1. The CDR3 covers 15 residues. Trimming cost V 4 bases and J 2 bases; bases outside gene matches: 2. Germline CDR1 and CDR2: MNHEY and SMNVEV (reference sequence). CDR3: CASSSGTGGNQPQHF. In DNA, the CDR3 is TGTGCCAGCAGTTCCGGGACAGGGGGCAATCAGCCCCAGCATTTT.

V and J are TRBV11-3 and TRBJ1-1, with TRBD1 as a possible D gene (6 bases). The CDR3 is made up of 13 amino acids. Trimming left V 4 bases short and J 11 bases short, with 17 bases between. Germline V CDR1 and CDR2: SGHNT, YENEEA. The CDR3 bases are TGTGCCAGCAGCTACGCGGTCGGACAGCCGGCTTTCTTT. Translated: CASSYAVGQPAFF.

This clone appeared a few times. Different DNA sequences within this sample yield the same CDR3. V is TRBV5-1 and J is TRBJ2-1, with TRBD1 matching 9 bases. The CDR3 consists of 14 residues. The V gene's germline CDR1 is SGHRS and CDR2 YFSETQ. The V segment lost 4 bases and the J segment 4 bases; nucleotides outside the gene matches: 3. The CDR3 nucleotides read TGCGCCAGCAGCCCGGGACAGGGTTACAATGAGCAGTTCTTC. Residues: CASSPGQGYNEQFF.